A selection of T cell receptor beta chains follows, all from one sample in a study of shared clonotypes between healthy human individuals. The table came from immunoSEQ multiplex PCR; TCRdb's copy has only in-frame clones and leaves some out. Of roughly 720,000 clones listed, around 91% are singletons. Material: memory CD8+ T cells from PBMCs. Source of these receptors: a man between 18 and 35 years old in good health. Some clones in this sample may be carry-over from other donors' samples. Each CDR3 is given with its conserved first and last residue. Each record gives: V gene, CDR3 protein.

>TRBV4-2
CASSHDLENTGELFF
>TRBV10-2
CASSETPRGNEKLFF
>TRBV13
CASSLRQGGSTDTQYF
>TRBV27
CASSPIPIREGQETQYF
>TRBV10-3
CAIRPDSGAGQYF
>TRBV28
CASSPRIRGKRGNEQFF
>TRBV6-5
CASSYSRAGGTDTQYF
>TRBV7-9
CASSLGLAGNNEQFF
>TRBV28
CASSLKFGNEQFF
>TRBV7-9
CASRLAASSYNEQFF
>TRBV5-1
CASRTSAGELFF
>TRBV28
CASSLALGQGTYGYTF
>TRBV27
CASRTGWGEQYF
>TRBV7-9
CASLGNTEAFF
>TRBV19
CARIEQFF
>TRBV5-8
CASSLRSTDTQYF
>TRBV21-1
CASSNRPYEQYF
>TRBV5-5
CASSLGAAGDLADTQYF
>TRBV19
CASSPTGGSYNEQFF
>TRBV4-2
CASSRQLGTGEYEQYF
>TRBV29-1
CSAEGDTQDTQYF
>TRBV13
CASSPLHEQFF
>TRBV30
CAEGPKGEQYF
>TRBV29-1
CSVELGETYEQYF
>TRBV30
CAWTGSQWGEQFF
>TRBV29-1
CSVDWGFGKNIQYF
>TRBV4-1
CASSQAWQGAADTQYF
>TRBV9
CASSAAPRSSYEQYF
>TRBV19
CASSFRDSYEQYF
>TRBV19
CASSMDPGQELNTEAFF
>TRBV7-3
CASSLTPRLERGDPPYTDTQYF
>TRBV29-1
CSVHSSATYEQYF
>TRBV7-9
CASSRTSAFFETQYF
>TRBV28
CASTPGIRLRPREQYF
>TRBV5-1
CASSLKGADGYTF
>TRBV6-5
CATALGNEQFF
>TRBV9
CASSPRLADEQYF
>TRBV28
CASSFHTGELFF
>TRBV11-3
CASSHPGTGFENEQFF
>TRBV7-9
CASSSDRNHEQYF
>TRBV9
CASSLGLAGGETQYF
>TRBV7-9
CASSLAPGIGGNTIYF
>TRBV19
CASRGRNSNQPQHF
>TRBV27
CASRGRAVTEAFF
>TRBV4-1
CASSPLAGVYNEQFF
>TRBV11-3
CASSLAGGRWNDYNEQFF
>TRBV15
CATSLGLGGNTEAFF
>TRBV4-2
CASSQGTGFQETQYF
>TRBV28
CASSPLVGQALSRETQYF
>TRBV4-3
CASSQSSVFRGSVTETQYF
>TRBV6-1
CASSEGFSYEQYF